Shown below are 19 T cell receptor beta chains from a single sample sequenced in a study of regulatory T cells in long-lasting Graves disease (dated by TCRdb to about 2021). The protocol used for the library was multiplex PCR. Sequencing instrument: Illumina HiSeq 4000. TCR beta libraries were built with iRepertoire HTBI primers and Arm-PCR amplification of CDR3 regions. In TCRdb, the public reads were trimmed at Q25 with fastp and aligned with MiXCR, with productive beta chains retained. Under each unique CDR3 protein, matching rows form one entry showing the most common genes and DNA. Present in this sample are roughly 400,000 distinct CDR3 sequences, about 15% of which were seen just once. Clones ranked in the top ten supply 23% of the sample. The time point tag for this specimen amounts to: newly diagnosed GD, antithyroid drugs for less than 3 months. For both TCR sequencing and RNA sequencing, RNA was extracted from PBMCs in TRIzol.

This same sample was also taken into another study, of T cells in Graves' hyperthyroidism and ophthalmopathy.

This specimen was peripheral blood mononuclear cells (PBMCs), taken at new diagnosis, from a patient treated with antithyroid drugs. The receptors here all came from a woman younger than 30 with Graves disease. Donor details come from another sample of the same person, matched by shared clones.

This clonotype appeared a few times. V is TRBV3-1 and J is TRBJ1-6; 7 bases are shared with TRBD1. Germline V gene data show CDR1 as LGHDT and CDR2 as YNNKEL (reference sequence). This CDR3 is 14 amino acids long. With V trimmed by 1 base and J by 13 bases, 7 bases remained unmatched. CDR3 nucleotide sequence: TGTGCCAGCAGCCAAGCATACAGGGGCCAGCCCCTCCACTTT. This sequence encodes CASSQAYRGQPLHF.

This clonotype was recorded at least ten times. The chain uses TRBV3-1 and TRBJ1-1; D call uncertain. CDR1 and CDR2 from the germline V gene are LGHDT and YNNKEL (reference sequence). V lost 4 bases and J lost 1, with 13 bases in between. This CDR3 is 15 amino acids long. CDR3 coding DNA: TGTGCCAGCAGCCGCCTAGGAGGCACGAACACTGAAGCTTTCTTT. It specifies CASSRLGGTNTEAFF. The full variable domain, its missing parts supplied by reference TRBV3-1 and TRBJ1-1, is DTAVSQTPKYLVTQMGNDKSIKCEQNLGHDTMYWYKQDSKKFLKIMFSYNNKELIINETVPNRFSPKSPDKAHLNLHINSLELGDSAVYFCASSRLGGTNTEAFFGQGTRLTVV.

Regarding this clonotype: A read error is possible here, since a much larger clone lies one base away. V gene TRBV20-1 combines with J gene TRBJ2-5; D unclear. Germline loops: CDR1 DFQATT, CDR2 SNEGSKA (reference sequence). The CDR3 has 12 residues. This CDR3 is CSARESQETQDF. Here the CDR3 DNA reads TGCAGTGCTAGGGAGTCTCAAGAGACCCAGGACTTC.

This clonotype was seen ten or more times. The gene calls are TRBV2 and TRBJ1-1; D is uncertain. Germline CDR1 and CDR2: SNHLY and FYNNEI. Trimming left V 1 base short and J 1 base short, with 4 bases between. The CDR3 is 13 amino acids. CDR3 amino acids: CASSEEANTEAFF. In nucleotides, the CDR3 is TGTGCCAGCAGTGAAGAAGCGAACACTGAAGCTTTCTTT.

The rearrangement joins TRBV6-7 to TRBJ2-7; D tentatively reads TRBD1 or TRBD2 (5 bases each). TRBV6-7 has ORF status, its function being uncertain. With 0 bases removed from V and 4 bases from J, the gap between germline ends came to 13 bases. There are 15 residues in the CDR3. The CDR3 here is CASSYSILGVYEQYF. The CDR3, as DNA: TGTGCCAGCAGTTACTCGATTTTGGGGGTGTACGAGCAGTACTTC.

In its sample, this clonotype was seen many times. The chain recombines TRBV20-1 with TRBJ1-1, with 8 bases matching TRBD1. V lost 5 bases and J lost 1; bases outside the gene matches: 9. Per the germline V gene, CDR1 is DFQATT and CDR2 is SNEGSKA (reference sequence). The CDR3 contains 15 residues. The CDR3 bases are TGCAGTGCTCCCCCACACAGGGGGGCGAACACTGAAGCTTTCTTT. This gives the protein CSAPPHRGANTEAFF.

The sample holds many counts of this clonotype. The chain recombines TRBV10-3 with TRBJ2-7; 10 positions agree with TRBD2. The J segment lost 1 base and the V segment lost 6 bases, leaving 6 bases of the junction unmatched. This CDR3 spans 15 amino acids. CDR1 and CDR2 from the germline V gene are ENHRY and SYGVKD. The CDR3: CAIREGLAASYEQYF. As DNA, the CDR3 is TGTGCCATCAGGGAAGGACTAGCGGCTTCCTACGAGCAGTACTTC.

This clonotype was counted between two and nine times. This chain connects TRBV5-1 to TRBJ2-1, with 7 positions matching TRBD2. The CDR3 runs to 14 residues. The germline V gene encodes CDR1 SGHRS and CDR2 YFSETQ. With V trimmed by 7 bases and J by 4 bases, 8 bases remained unmatched. The CDR3 DNA reads as TGCGCCAGCGCCTGGATGGGAGGGTACAATGAGCAGTTCTTC. Translation: CASAWMGGYNEQFF.

The chain employs TRBV20-1 and TRBJ2-3; 8 bases fit TRBD2. J was trimmed by 4 bases and V by 3 bases; bases with no gene match: 6. Germline-derived CDR1 and CDR2 are DFQATT and SNEGSKA (reference sequence). This CDR3 has 14 residues. CDR3 coding DNA: TGCAGTGCTAGTAGGCTAGCGGGTGCAGATACGCAGTATTTT. This gives the protein CSASRLAGADTQYF.

This clonotype was observed at least ten times. The chain joins TRBV27 to TRBJ2-7, with D unresolved. This CDR3 has 14 amino acids. Germline-derived CDR1 and CDR2 are MNHEY and SMNVEV (reference sequence). Trimming left V 1 base short and J 4 bases short, with 11 bases between. The CDR3 DNA reads as TGTGCCAGCAGTTTATTCGGTACCGGGTACGAGCAGTACTTC. Translation: CASSLFGTGYEQYF.

This chain connects TRBV12-3 or TRBV12-4 to TRBJ2-1; the D gene is possibly TRBD2 (7 bases). Trimming took 6 bases from V and 9 from J, leaving 18 bases between them. The CDR3 spans 14 residues. CDR3 coding DNA: TGTGCCAGCAGCCTTGGGGGGGCCGGGGGTGAGCAGTTCTTC. It codes for CASSLGGAGGEQFF.

This clonotype appeared many times. The rearrangement uses TRBV7-2 and TRBJ2-7; 11 bases line up with TRBD2. The junction had 18 bases not matched to a gene; V was cut back by 0 bases and J by 5 bases. This CDR3 has 20 residues. The germline CDR1 and CDR2 sequences are SGHTA and FQGNSA. DNA for the CDR3: TGTGCCAGCAGCTTAGCGTCCCGTAGTCTTAGCGGGAGGGCCGATGACGAGCAGTACTTC. It is translated as CASSLASRSLSGRADDEQYF.

V usage is TRBV12-3 or TRBV12-4 and J usage is TRBJ2-1; 9 nucleotides line up with TRBD2. There are 16 residues in the CDR3. After removal of 3 bases from V and 10 bases from J, the junction contained 13 bases not matched to a gene. The CDR3 loop is CASSFRSGTSFREQFF. The CDR3 DNA is TGTGCCAGCAGTTTCAGATCCGGGACTAGCTTTCGGGAGCAGTTCTTC.

The rearrangement links TRBV2 to TRBJ2-1; the match to TRBD2 covers 8 bases. The CDR3 consists of 13 residues. The V and J ends lost 2 bases and 12 bases, in that order; junction bases with no gene match: 6. Germline values: CDR1 SNHLY, CDR2 FYNNEI. The DNA for the CDR3 is TGTGCCAGCAGTGAAAATTTACTAGCGGCGCAGTTCTTC. Translated, it gives CASSENLLAAQFF. The variable domain in full, completed from reference TRBV2 and TRBJ2-1, reads EPEVTQTPSHQVTQMGQEVILRCVPISNHLYFYWYRQILGQKVEFLVSFYNNEISEKSEIFDDQFSVERPDGSNFTLKIRSTKLEDSAMYFCASSENLLAAQFFGPGTRLTVL.

A few counts support this clonotype. This chain joins TRBV6-1 and TRBJ2-2, with TRBD2 as a possible D gene (7 bases). The germline CDR1 and CDR2 sequences are MNHNS and SASEGT. Trimming cost V 7 bases and J 4 bases, with 13 bases left between them. The CDR3 has 14 amino acids. CDR3 amino acids: CASNWGGITGELFF. For the CDR3, the DNA is TGTGCCAGCAATTGGGGGGGCATCACCGGGGAGCTGTTTTTT.

This clonotype was seen ten or more times. The chain couples TRBV28 to TRBJ1-1, with D possibly TRBD1 on 6 matching bases. Germline CDR1 is MDHEN and CDR2 is SYDVKM. Between the trimmed V and J ends, which lost 4 bases and 0 bases, there was a span of 12 bases. The length of the CDR3 is 15 residues. CDR3 sequence reads: CASSSRGRVNTEAFF. The CDR3 nucleotides read TGTGCCAGCAGTTCAAGGGGGAGAGTGAACACTGAAGCTTTCTTT.

This clonotype was picked up many times. The chain joins TRBV5-1 to TRBJ1-1, with a possible D match to TRBD1 (6 bases). V dropped 0 bases and J dropped 1 base, with 16 bases sitting between them. This CDR3 region has 17 residues. Per the germline V gene, CDR1 is SGHRS and CDR2 is YFSETQ. CDR3 in amino acids: CASSLEPTGIGNTEAFF. The CDR3 bases are TGCGCCAGCAGCTTGGAGCCAACAGGGATTGGGAACACTGAAGCTTTCTTT.

This clonotype has at least ten counts. The rearrangement uses TRBV2 and TRBJ2-7, with D possibly matching TRBD1 (5 bases). V dropped 7 bases and J dropped 0 bases, with 19 bases sitting between them. CDR1 and CDR2 from the germline V gene are SNHLY and FYNNEI. The CDR3 spans 16 residues. CDR3 coding DNA: TGTGCCAGCATAGCCACAAGGGGATTTAGCTCCTACGAGCAGTACTTC. This translates into CASIATRGFSSYEQYF.

This clonotype was observed many times. The genes are TRBV5-1 and TRBJ2-1; 11 nucleotides agree with TRBD2. The trim removed 0 bases at V and 1 base at J, leaving 6 bases unmatched. This CDR3 spans 18 amino acids. The germline V gene has CDR1 SGHRS and CDR2 YFSETQ. The CDR3 DNA reads TGCGCCAGCAGCTTGGAACTAGCGGGAGCGGGTTCCTACAATGAGCAGTTCTTC. Encoded protein: CASSLELAGAGSYNEQFF.